This T cell receptor beta chain was found in a study of blood T cell repertoires in COVID-19. Study summary: Acute-phase and convalescent COVID-19 samples originated in the United States, Italy and Spain. T cells, B-cell-depleted T cells, or PBMCs supplied cDNA or gDNA.

Repertoires were generated with immunoSEQ multiplex PCR, while TCRdb's copy carries only in-frame clones and drops some. The sample contains roughly 520,000 clones, 70% to 90% of which appear only once. V lost 2 bases, J lost 2 bases, and 9 bases stayed unmatched. The CDR3 sequence is 18 residues long. The germline V gene has CDR1 SEHNR and CDR2 FQNEAQ (reference sequence). Individuals aged about 18 to 90 years were recruited from about two dozen US areas. Cohort assignment relied on participant-reported clinical history. V gene TRBV7-9 combines with J gene TRBJ1-3; 10 bases match TRBD1. The sequenced sample was PBMCs or T cells enriched from blood (not recorded which). This sequence originates from a woman aged 40-49 years who had recovered from COVID-19. In DNA, the CDR3 is TGTGCCAGCAGCTTACTGGGACAGGGGAAGTTAGCTGGAAACACCATATATTTT. It codes for CASSLLGQGKLAGNTIYF.